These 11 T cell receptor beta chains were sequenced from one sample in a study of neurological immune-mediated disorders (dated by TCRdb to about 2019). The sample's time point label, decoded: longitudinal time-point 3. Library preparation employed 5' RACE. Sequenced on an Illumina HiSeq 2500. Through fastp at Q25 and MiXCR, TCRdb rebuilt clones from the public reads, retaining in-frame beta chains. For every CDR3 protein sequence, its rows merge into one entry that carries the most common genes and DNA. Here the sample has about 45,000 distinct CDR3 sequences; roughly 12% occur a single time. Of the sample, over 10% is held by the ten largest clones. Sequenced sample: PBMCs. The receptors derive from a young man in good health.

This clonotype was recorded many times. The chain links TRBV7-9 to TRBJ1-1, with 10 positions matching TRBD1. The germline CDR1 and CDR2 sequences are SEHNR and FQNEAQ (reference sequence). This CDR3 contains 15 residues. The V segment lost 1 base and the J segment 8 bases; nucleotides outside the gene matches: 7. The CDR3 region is CASSLGGTGVSEAFF. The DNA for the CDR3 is TGTGCCAGCAGCTTAGGAGGGACAGGGGTTTCGGAAGCTTTCTTT.

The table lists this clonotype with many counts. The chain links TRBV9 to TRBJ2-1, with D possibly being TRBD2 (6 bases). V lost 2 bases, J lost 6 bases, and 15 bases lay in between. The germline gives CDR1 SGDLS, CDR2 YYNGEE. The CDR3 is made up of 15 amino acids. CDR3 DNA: TGTGCCAGCAGCGTGGACTACGACTCGGCCAATGAGCAGTTCTTC. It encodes CASSVDYDSANEQFF.

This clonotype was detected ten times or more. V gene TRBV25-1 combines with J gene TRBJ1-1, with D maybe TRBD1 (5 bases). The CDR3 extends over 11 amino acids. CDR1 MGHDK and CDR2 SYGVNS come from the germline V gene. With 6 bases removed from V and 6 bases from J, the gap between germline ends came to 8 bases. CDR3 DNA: TGTGCCAGCAGAAGGGACGCTGAAGCTTTCTTT. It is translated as CASRRDAEAFF. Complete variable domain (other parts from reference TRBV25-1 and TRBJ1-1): EADIYQTPRYLVIGTGKKITLECSQTMGHDKMYWYQQDPGMELHLIHYSYGVNSTEKGDLSSESTVSRIRTEHFPLTLESARPSHTSQYLCASRRDAEAFFGQGTRLTVV.

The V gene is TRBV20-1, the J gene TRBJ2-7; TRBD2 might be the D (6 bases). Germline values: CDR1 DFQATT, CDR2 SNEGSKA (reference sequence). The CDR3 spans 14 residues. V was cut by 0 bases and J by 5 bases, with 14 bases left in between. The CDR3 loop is CSARDQSGGNEQYF. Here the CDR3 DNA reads TGCAGTGCTAGAGATCAGAGCGGAGGGAACGAGCAGTACTTC.

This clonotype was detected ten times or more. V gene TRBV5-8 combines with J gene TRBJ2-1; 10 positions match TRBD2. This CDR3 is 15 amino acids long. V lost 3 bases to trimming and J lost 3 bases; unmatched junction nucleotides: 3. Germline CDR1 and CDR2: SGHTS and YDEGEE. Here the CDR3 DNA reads TGTGCCAGCAGCTACAGGACTAGCGGCTACAATGAGCAGTTCTTC. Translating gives CASSYRTSGYNEQFF.

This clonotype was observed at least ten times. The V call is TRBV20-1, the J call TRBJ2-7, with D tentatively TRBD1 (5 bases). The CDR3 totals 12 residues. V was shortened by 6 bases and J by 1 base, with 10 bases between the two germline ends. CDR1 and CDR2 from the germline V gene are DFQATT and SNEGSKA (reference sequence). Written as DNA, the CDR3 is TGCAGTGCCCCGACAGCGTCCTACGAGCAGTACTTC. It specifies CSAPTASYEQYF.

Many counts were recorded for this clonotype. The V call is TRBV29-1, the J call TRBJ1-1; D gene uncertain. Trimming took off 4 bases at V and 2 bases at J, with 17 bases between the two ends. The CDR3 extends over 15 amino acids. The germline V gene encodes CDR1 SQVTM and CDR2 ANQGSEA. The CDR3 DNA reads TGCAGCGTTGTGAAGGCGGACTCCCGAAACACTGAAGCTTTCTTT. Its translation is CSVVKADSRNTEAFF.

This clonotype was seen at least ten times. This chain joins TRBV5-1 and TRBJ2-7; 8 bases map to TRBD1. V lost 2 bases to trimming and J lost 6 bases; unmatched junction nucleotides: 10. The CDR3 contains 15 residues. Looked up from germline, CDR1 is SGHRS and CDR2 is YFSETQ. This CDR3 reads CASSFSQGANGEQYF. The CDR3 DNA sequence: TGCGCCAGCAGCTTTAGTCAGGGGGCGAACGGCGAGCAGTACTTC.

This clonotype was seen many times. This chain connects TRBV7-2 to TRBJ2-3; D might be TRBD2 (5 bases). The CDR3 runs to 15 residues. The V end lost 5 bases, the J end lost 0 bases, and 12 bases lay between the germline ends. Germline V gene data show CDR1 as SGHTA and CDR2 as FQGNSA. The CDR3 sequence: CASSPDYLSTDTQYF. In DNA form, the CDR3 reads TGTGCCAGCAGCCCTGACTACCTCAGCACAGATACGCAGTATTTT.

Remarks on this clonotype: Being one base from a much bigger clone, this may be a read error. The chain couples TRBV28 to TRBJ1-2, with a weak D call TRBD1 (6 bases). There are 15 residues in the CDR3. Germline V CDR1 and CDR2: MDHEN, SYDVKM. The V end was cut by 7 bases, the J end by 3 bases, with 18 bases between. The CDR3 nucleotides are TGTGCCAGCACTTCGCAGCCGACAGGACACTATGGCTACACCTTC. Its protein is CASTSQPTGHYGYTF.

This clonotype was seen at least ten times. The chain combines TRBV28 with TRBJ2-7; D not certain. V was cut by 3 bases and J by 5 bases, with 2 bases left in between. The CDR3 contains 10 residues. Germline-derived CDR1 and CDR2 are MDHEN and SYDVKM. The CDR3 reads CASSFHEQYF. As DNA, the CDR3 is TGTGCCAGCAGTTTCCACGAGCAGTACTTC.